Shown below are 26 T cell receptor beta chains from a single sample sequenced in a study of shared clonotypes between healthy human individuals (dated by TCRdb to 2020 to 2022). Library preparation used the immunoSEQ multiplex PCR assay. The table was pulled from immuneACCESS by TCRdb, which kept in-frame rearrangements only. Such tables lose some clones; where checked, under half of the loss comes from unresolved V genes, and the rest has no known cause. Recorded for this sample are roughly 1,100,000 clones; around four fifths of them occurred a single time. Of the sample, about 1.5% is held by the ten largest clones. The source material was memory CD4+ T cells sorted from blood. The cell subset or site label for this specimen denotes: CD45RA-negative fraction. The receptor source for this set is a man between 18 and 35 years old in good health.

The V call is TRBV15, the J call TRBJ2-5, with 7 bases matching TRBD2. Unmatched junction bases numbered 14, after V lost 5 bases and J lost 2 bases. The CDR3 length is 17 residues. The V gene's germline CDR1 is LNHNV and CDR2 YYDKDF (reference sequence). The CDR3, as DNA: TGTGCCACCAGCTTAACGAAGGGAGGGCGGGTTCAAGAGACCCAGTACTTC. Translating it yields CATSLTKGGRVQETQYF.

DNA of the CDR3: TGTGCCAGCAGCCGTAAAGGGGATACGCAGTATTTT. It translates to CASSRKGDTQYF. The rearrangement uses TRBV7-2 and TRBJ2-3; D gene unclear. The ends were cut back, 5 bases at V and 6 bases at J, with 9 bases in the middle. There are 12 residues in the CDR3. Per germline, CDR1 SGHTA and CDR2 FQGNSA. Full variable domain (outside the CDR3, taken from reference TRBV7-2 and TRBJ2-3): GAGVSQSPSNKVTEKGKDVELRCDPISGHTALYWYRQSLGQGLEFLIYFQGNSAPDKSGLPSDRFSAERTGGSVSTLTIQRTQQEDSAVYLCASSRKGDTQYFGPGTRLTVL.

This chain connects TRBV9 to TRBJ2-2; possibly TRBD1 or TRBD2 for D (6 bases each). The CDR3 sequence is 15 residues long. Germline V gene lookup returns CDR1 SGDLS and CDR2 YYNGEE. With 3 bases removed from V and 2 bases from J, the gap between germline ends came to 11 bases. CDR3 sequence reads: CASSEGGPNTGELFF. CDR3 nucleotide sequence: TGTGCCAGCAGCGAGGGGGGCCCAAACACCGGGGAGCTGTTTTTT.

V gene TRBV6-6 combines with J gene TRBJ2-1, with TRBD2 matching over 7 bases. V lost 2 bases, J lost 8 bases, and 0 bases stayed unmatched. CDR1 MNHNY and CDR2 SVGAGI come from the germline V gene (reference sequence). CDR3 size: 12 residues. Written as DNA, the CDR3 is TGTGCCAGCAGTTACGGGGGGGATGAGCAGTTCTTC. It yields the protein CASSYGGDEQFF.

The rearrangement joins TRBV6-6 to TRBJ2-7; 10 bases line up with TRBD2. CDR1 is MNHNY, CDR2 SVGAGI, per germline (reference sequence). Trimming took 2 bases from V and 2 from J; bases not matched to a gene: 3. The CDR3 contains 15 residues. DNA for the CDR3: TGTGCCAGCAGTTACGGGACTAGCGCTACCTACGAGCAGTACTTC. Its translation: CASSYGTSATYEQYF.

In the case of this clone: The sample holds other DNA sequences that translate to the same CDR3. The chain recombines TRBV27 with TRBJ2-2; no definite D call. CDR3 size: 15 residues. Germline CDR1 reads MNHEY; CDR2 reads SMNVEV (reference sequence). The V end lost 5 bases, the J end lost 2 bases, and 12 bases lay between the germline ends. The CDR3: CASSLAGANTGELFF. In DNA, the CDR3 is TGTGCCAGCAGTCTGGCTGGCGCCAACACCGGGGAGCTGTTTTTT.

The chain uses TRBV19 and TRBJ1-3, with D tentatively TRBD1 (6 bases). Per germline, CDR1 LNHDA and CDR2 SQIVND (reference sequence). V lost 5 bases and J 0 bases, leaving 11 bases between the germline ends. The length of the CDR3 is 15 residues. The CDR3 sequence is CASSAGQFSGNTIYF. The CDR3, as DNA: TGTGCCAGTAGTGCGGGACAATTCTCTGGAAACACCATATATTTT.

The rearrangement links TRBV16 to TRBJ1-1; 9 bases are a match to TRBD1. After removal of 8 bases from V and 5 bases from J, the junction contained 6 bases not matched to a gene. The CDR3 has 13 amino acids. CDR1 and CDR2 (germline): KGHSY, FQNENV. Here the CDR3 DNA reads TGTGCCAGCGGGGTGGACAGGGGTACTGAAGCTTTCTTT. Encoded protein: CASGVDRGTEAFF.

This clone was counted a few times. The chain uses TRBV11-2 and TRBJ2-7; 8 positions match TRBD2. The length of the CDR3 is 13 residues. V lost 3 bases and J lost 2; bases outside the gene matches: 0. The germline V gene has CDR1 SGHAT and CDR2 FQNNGV. The CDR3 spells CASSFGGAYEQYF. The CDR3 nucleotides are TGTGCCAGCAGCTTCGGGGGGGCCTACGAGCAGTACTTC.

This rearrangement joins TRBV7-9 to TRBJ2-5; D gene ambiguous. Germline assignment: CDR1 SEHNR and CDR2 FQNEAQ (reference sequence). Trimming took 3 bases from V and 1 from J, leaving 12 bases between them. The CDR3 runs to 15 residues. DNA for the CDR3: TGTGCCAGCAGCTTTCAGGCAGGAGCCCAAGAGACCCAGTACTTC. Its translation is CASSFQAGAQETQYF.

V is TRBV7-9 and J is TRBJ1-2, with 11 bases aligning to TRBD1. V lost 5 bases, J lost 2 bases, and 10 bases stayed unmatched. The germline gives CDR1 SEHNR, CDR2 FQNEAQ (reference sequence). This CDR3 has 17 residues. CDR3 bases: TGTGCCAGCAGCCTCAGACCGGGACAGGGGGTAAACTATGGCTACACCTTC. Protein: CASSLRPGQGVNYGYTF.

The V gene is TRBV6-6, the J gene TRBJ2-5; TRBD2 matches at 9 bases. J gave up 1 base and V 5 bases, and 5 bases lay outside the gene matches. Germline CDR1 is MNHNY and CDR2 is SVGAGI (reference sequence). The CDR3 is 15 residues long. The CDR3 DNA follows: TGTGCCAGCAGTAGCGGGAGGCGCACCCAAGAGACCCAGTACTTC. The encoded protein is CASSSGRRTQETQYF.

The chain has TRBV9 and TRBJ1-2; 9 positions agree with TRBD1. V lost 2 bases, J lost 1 base, and 12 bases stayed unmatched. CDR3 length: 18 amino acids. Germline V gives CDR1 SGDLS, CDR2 YYNGEE. The chain's CDR3 is CASSVSPGQGPLNYGYTF. The CDR3 DNA follows: TGTGCCAGCAGCGTTTCCCCCGGACAGGGGCCTCTTAACTATGGCTACACCTTC. Full variable domain (missing parts from reference TRBV9 and TRBJ1-2): DSGVTQTPKHLITATGQRVTLRCSPRSGDLSVYWYQQSLDQGLQFLIQYYNGEERAKGNILERFSAQQFPDLHSELNLSSLELGDSALYFCASSVSPGQGPLNYGYTFGSGTRLTVV.

V is TRBV21-1 and J is TRBJ1-2; the table's D gene call, TRBD1, was not cross checked with the DNA. TRBV21-1 counts as a pseudogene. The CDR3 covers 16 residues. CDR3: CASSKEGQEPPYGYTF. CDR3 DNA: TGTGCCAGCAGCAAAGAGGGACAGGAGCCACCCTATGGCTACACCTTC.

The rearrangement uses TRBV29-1 and TRBJ2-2, with TRBD2 identical over 11 bases. The CDR3 is made up of 15 amino acids. Germline assignment: CDR1 SQVTM and CDR2 ANQGSEA. V lost 7 bases to trimming and J lost 3 bases; unmatched junction nucleotides: 7. In DNA form, the CDR3 reads TGCAGCGCCAATAGGGGACTAGCGGACACCGGGGAGCTGTTTTTT. Protein: CSANRGLADTGELFF.

The V call is TRBV19, the J call TRBJ1-1; D may be TRBD1 (5 bases). The CDR3 has 17 amino acids. Germline CDR1 is LNHDA and CDR2 is SQIVND (reference sequence). The V end lost 4 bases, the J end lost 3 bases, and 21 bases lay between the germline ends. This chain's CDR3 is CASSTASGVIGHTEAFF. In DNA, the CDR3 is TGTGCCAGTAGTACGGCGTCGGGGGTAATCGGTCACACTGAAGCTTTCTTT.

The rearrangement joins TRBV29-1 to TRBJ1-3; D not resolved. Trimming removed 7 bases at V and 2 bases at J, with 9 bases between. This CDR3 contains 12 residues. CDR1 and CDR2 from the germline V gene are SQVTM and ANQGSEA. The CDR3 spells CSATPTGNTIYF. Here the CDR3 DNA reads TGCAGCGCAACTCCCACTGGAAACACCATATATTTT.

This clone was counted ten times or more. The same CDR3 can be traced to other DNA sequences in this sample. The rearrangement uses TRBV30 and TRBJ2-1, with 9 bases matching TRBD2. CDR1 is GTSNPN and CDR2 is SVGIG in the germline V gene (reference sequence). This CDR3 region has 14 residues. V shed 2 bases, J shed 6 bases, and the junction held 5 bases outside the gene matches. The CDR3: CAWSRLAGLNEQFF. The CDR3 DNA reads TGTGCCTGGAGTAGGCTAGCGGGACTCAATGAGCAGTTCTTC.

The table lists this clone with a few counts. This chain uses TRBV18 with TRBJ1-4, with D uncertain. The CDR3 sequence is 15 residues long. Germline V gene lookup returns CDR1 KGHSH and CDR2 LQKENI. V was trimmed by 5 bases and J by 8 bases, leaving 18 bases between them. The CDR3 DNA sequence: TGTGCCAGCTCATATGAGCCGGCCCCTCGGGAAAAACTGTTTTTT. Protein sequence: CASSYEPAPREKLFF. Full variable domain (outside the CDR3, taken from reference TRBV18 and TRBJ1-4): NAGVMQNPRHLVRRRGQEARLRCSPMKGHSHVYWYRQLPEEGLKFMVYLQKENIIDESGMPKERFSAEFPKEGPSILRIQQVVRGDSAAYFCASSYEPAPREKLFFGSGTQLSVL.

The J gene is TRBJ1-2, the V gene TRBV5-4, with D unclear. CDR3 length: 13 residues. V shed 3 bases and J shed 1 base, with 7 bases lying between them. Germline CDR1 reads SGHNT; CDR2 reads YYREEE (reference sequence). CDR3 in amino acids: CASSSQYNYGYTF. CDR3 DNA: TGTGCCAGCAGCTCCCAATATAACTATGGCTACACCTTC.

The V and J genes are TRBV16 and TRBJ1-1; weak D call: TRBD1 (5 bases). Per the germline V gene, CDR1 is KGHSY and CDR2 is FQNENV. CDR3 size: 15 residues. Trimming removed 3 bases from V and 10 bases from J, with 21 bases in between. The chain's CDR3 is CASSHRDGVKRGAFF. The DNA for the CDR3 is TGTGCCAGCAGCCATAGGGACGGCGTTAAAAGAGGAGCTTTCTTT.

The table lists this clone with a few counts. The J gene is TRBJ2-6, the V gene TRBV10-3, with no clear D. The CDR3 extends over 16 amino acids. V was shortened by 7 bases and J by 0 bases, with 13 bases between the two germline ends. Germline assignment: CDR1 ENHRY and CDR2 SYGVKD. The CDR3 coding sequence is TGTGCCATCACCACCACGGGCGGCTCTGGGGCCAACGTCCTGACTTTC. This translates into CAITTTGGSGANVLTF.

This clone was recorded only once. V and J are TRBV7-2 and TRBJ1-5, with 7 bases identical to TRBD1. The CDR3 loop spans 15 amino acids. Germline V gene data show CDR1 as SGHTA and CDR2 as FQGNSA. With V trimmed by 5 bases and J by 3 bases, 7 bases remained unmatched. The DNA of the CDR3 is TGTGCCAGCAGCGCGACGGGACAGAACAATCAGCCCCAGCATTTT. It codes for CASSATGQNNQPQHF.

This clone has at least ten counts. This CDR3 is also generated by other DNA sequences in the sample. This chain joins TRBV15 and TRBJ2-7; maybe TRBD2 (6 bases). V was trimmed by 3 bases and J by 2 bases, leaving 11 bases between them. The CDR3 loop spans 14 amino acids. Germline V CDR1 and CDR2: LNHNV, YYDKDF (reference sequence). In DNA, the CDR3 is TGTGCCACCAGCAGGAGGACGGGAGCCTACGAGCAGTACTTC. Amino acid sequence: CATSRRTGAYEQYF. Full variable domain (rest looked up from reference TRBV15 and TRBJ2-7): DAMVIQNPRYQVTQFGKPVTLSCSQTLNHNVMYWYQQKSSQAPKLLFHYYDKDFNNEADTPDNFQSRRPNTSFCFLDIRSPGLGDTAMYLCATSRRTGAYEQYFGPGTRLTVT.

V gene TRBV6-5 combines with J gene TRBJ2-3; 8 nucleotides line up with TRBD2. Trimming removed 4 bases from V and 4 bases from J; junction bases left unmatched: 1. This CDR3 has 13 amino acids. The germline CDR1 and CDR2 sequences are MNHEY and SVGAGI. CDR3 residues: CASSWGLADTQYF. Here the CDR3 DNA reads TGTGCCAGCAGTTGGGGACTAGCAGATACGCAGTATTTT.

CDR3: CASSYGQGNRYTF. Written as DNA, the CDR3 is TGTGCCAGCAGTTATGGACAGGGTAATCGCTACACCTTC. The chain couples TRBV27 to TRBJ1-2; 8 nucleotides match TRBD1. V shed 4 bases and J 9 bases; nucleotides not matched to a gene: 7. CDR1 is MNHEY, CDR2 SMNVEV, per germline (reference sequence). This CDR3 has 13 residues.